The 30 T cell receptor beta chains below all came from one sample that was sequenced in a study of cytomegalovirus exposure and HLA in healthy donors. PCR was performed using 60 Vbeta and 13 Jbeta primers. The repertoire was sequenced with immunoSEQ multiplex PCR; TCRdb's copy has only in-frame clones and lacks some. Of about 140,000 clones in the sample, just under 80% are singletons; the top ten hold 2% to 2.5%. The specimen was PBMCs. These receptors all stem from a man aged 25-40 years in good health and CMV-seronegative.

This chain connects TRBV5-6 to TRBJ2-5; D possibly corresponds to TRBD1 (5 bases). Germline assignment: CDR1 SGHDT and CDR2 YYEEEE. The V gene lost 0 bases and the J gene lost 6 bases, with 12 bases spanning the gap. The CDR3 runs to 14 residues. CDR3 coding DNA: TGTGCCAGCAGCTTGGGAAGGGGATGGCAGACCCAGTACTTC. It yields the protein CASSLGRGWQTQYF.

The rearrangement uses TRBV30 and TRBJ2-5; D may be TRBD2 (6 bases). Gene TRBJ2-7 matches the end of the DNA better, so the J call may be wrong. Germline CDR1 reads GTSNPN; CDR2 reads SVGIG (reference sequence). This CDR3 contains 14 residues. CDR3: CAWSWGVGSYEQYF. The CDR3 DNA sequence: TGTGCCTGGAGTTGGGGGGTGGGCTCCTACGAGCAGTACTTC.

The chain uses TRBV9 and TRBJ2-7; 8 bases agree with TRBD1. J lost 4 bases, V lost 3 bases, and 3 bases had no gene match. Germline-derived CDR1 and CDR2 are SGDLS and YYNGEE. CDR3 length: 13 residues. The CDR3 loop reads CASSGTGRYEQYF. In DNA, the CDR3 is TGTGCCAGCAGCGGGACAGGGAGATACGAGCAGTACTTC.

The chain has TRBV29-1 and TRBJ2-3; D remains ambiguous. The CDR3 totals 16 residues. The germline V and J ends were trimmed by 2 bases and 2 bases, with 17 bases remaining between them. Looked up from germline, CDR1 is SQVTM and CDR2 is ANQGSEA. CDR3 protein: CSVEPAGGRNTDTQYF. CDR3 sequence (DNA): TGCAGCGTTGAACCCGCAGGTGGCAGAAACACAGATACGCAGTATTTT.

This chain joins TRBV10-1 and TRBJ2-7; TRBD2 matches 9 bases. J gave up 3 bases and V 5 bases, and 2 bases lay outside the gene matches. Per germline, CDR1 WNHNN and CDR2 SYGVQD (reference sequence). This CDR3 has 13 residues. The CDR3 here is CASSLAGDYEQYF. Written as DNA, the CDR3 is TGCGCCAGCAGTTTAGCGGGGGACTACGAGCAGTACTTC.

V and J are TRBV9 and TRBJ1-1; perhaps TRBD1 as D (5 bases). This CDR3 region has 13 residues. Germline V gene data show CDR1 as SGDLS and CDR2 as YYNGEE. V lost 0 bases and J 7 bases, leaving 10 bases between the germline ends. The CDR3: CASSVGPDSEAFF. The CDR3 DNA sequence: TGTGCCAGCAGCGTAGGCCCAGACAGTGAAGCTTTCTTT.

The genes are TRBV7-2 and TRBJ1-1, with unresolved D. Germline CDR1 and CDR2: SGHTA and FQGNSA. V lost 1 base to trimming and J lost 8 bases, with 8 bases between them. The CDR3 has 12 residues. The CDR3 region has the DNA TGTGCCAGCAGCTTAGTCCCACGGGAAGCTTTCTTT. Translated: CASSLVPREAFF.

V gene TRBV9 combines with J gene TRBJ2-7; 7 bases are a match to TRBD1. Germline V CDR1 and CDR2: SGDLS, YYNGEE. The CDR3 covers 14 residues. With V trimmed by 3 bases and J by 7 bases, 10 bases remained unmatched. The CDR3 nucleotides are TGTGCCAGCAGCGACCCGACAGGGCTAGGAGAGCAGTACTTC. Protein product: CASSDPTGLGEQYF. Drawing the rest from reference TRBV9 and TRBJ2-7, the complete variable domain is DSGVTQTPKHLITATGQRVTLRCSPRSGDLSVYWYQQSLDQGLQFLIQYYNGEERAKGNILERFSAQQFPDLHSELNLSSLELGDSALYFCASSDPTGLGEQYFGPGTRLTVT.

The rearrangement uses TRBV14 and TRBJ1-2, with D unresolved. CDR3 size: 16 residues. V shed 3 bases and J shed 3 bases, with 17 bases lying between them. CDR1 and CDR2 (germline): SGHDN, FVKESK. DNA of the CDR3: TGTGCCAGCAGCCACCCGCGGAGGCAGTTTTACTATGGCTACACCTTC. It is translated as CASSHPRRQFYYGYTF.

The chain has TRBV7-3 and TRBJ2-7; tentatively, D is TRBD2 (5 bases). Trimming removed 5 bases at V and 6 bases at J, with 14 bases between. Looked up from germline, CDR1 is SGHTA and CDR2 is FQGTGA. The length of the CDR3 is 13 residues. The CDR3 loop is CASSLSEGREQYF. For the CDR3, the DNA is TGTGCCAGCAGCCTATCTGAGGGCCGCGAGCAGTACTTC.

This chain uses TRBV19 with TRBJ1-5; D not resolved. This CDR3 is 13 amino acids long. V was shortened by 5 bases and J by 2 bases, with 7 bases between the two germline ends. The germline V gene encodes CDR1 LNHDA and CDR2 SQIVND (reference sequence). CDR3 nucleotides: TGTGCCAGTAGTCCTACAGGCAATCAGCCCCAGCATTTT. Amino acids: CASSPTGNQPQHF.

The CDR3 DNA is TGTGCCAGCAGTGTTGGCACCACTAATGAAAAACTGTTTTTT. Amino acids: CASSVGTTNEKLFF. V is TRBV5-4 and J is TRBJ1-4; the D is unclear. V shed 5 bases and J shed 2 bases, with 10 bases lying between them. Germline CDR1 and CDR2: SGHNT and YYREEE (reference sequence). The CDR3 totals 14 residues.

V gene TRBV20-1 combines with J gene TRBJ2-1; D not certain. The CDR3 runs to 11 residues. V lost 5 bases and J lost 6, with 8 bases in between. Looked up from germline, CDR1 is DFQATT and CDR2 is SNEGSKA (reference sequence). Here the CDR3 reads CSASRSNEQFF. The CDR3 DNA is TGCAGTGCTTCTCGTTCCAATGAGCAGTTCTTC.

The chain employs TRBV6-5 and TRBJ1-2; 8 bases map to TRBD1. The V gene end was trimmed by 7 bases and the J gene end by 0 bases; junction bases not matched to a gene: 7. The CDR3 contains 15 residues. The germline V gene has CDR1 MNHEY and CDR2 SVGAGI. CDR3 protein: CASTRQGRANYGYTF. In DNA form, the CDR3 reads TGTGCCAGCACCAGACAGGGGCGAGCTAACTATGGCTACACCTTC.

This clone has a single count. This chain uses TRBV7-9 with TRBJ2-7, with 10 bases identical to TRBD1. This CDR3 contains 15 residues. Trimming at V came to 4 bases and at J to 3 bases, leaving 6 bases not matched to a gene. Germline CDR1 reads SEHNR; CDR2 reads FQNEAQ (reference sequence). The CDR3, as DNA: TGTGCCAGCAGCTCCCCCGGACAGGGGGACTACGAGCAGTACTTC. Protein: CASSSPGQGDYEQYF.

This chain links TRBV29-1 with TRBJ2-1, with a possible D match to TRBD2 (6 bases). Germline lookup yields CDR1 SQVTM and CDR2 ANQGSEA. V gave up 2 bases and J gave up 9 bases, with 14 bases separating them. This CDR3 has 13 amino acids. CDR3 nucleotide sequence: TGCAGCGTTGAAAGCCAGGGAGGCGGTGAGCAGTTCTTC. It translates to CSVESQGGGEQFF.

The chain is built from TRBV4-1 and TRBJ2-3; 9 bases agree with TRBD2. The germline gives CDR1 MGHRA, CDR2 YSYEKL. The CDR3 has 17 amino acids. V was clipped by 1 base and J by 2 bases; unmatched bases: 7. CDR3 residues: CASSQAPGLAPTDTQYF. The CDR3 nucleotides read TGCGCCAGCAGCCAAGCTCCGGGACTAGCTCCCACAGATACGCAGTATTTT.

J is TRBJ2-7 and V is TRBV6-5; tentative D call: TRBD1 (5 bases). Germline CDR1 reads MNHEY; CDR2 reads SVGAGI. V was shortened by 0 bases and J by 3 bases, with 12 bases between the two germline ends. The CDR3 totals 15 residues. CDR3 sequence (DNA): TGTGCCAGCAGTTACTCGGGCAGGGCCTACTACGAGCAGTACTTC. It is translated as CASSYSGRAYYEQYF.

The chain couples TRBV5-1 to TRBJ2-7, with TRBD1 matching 8 bases. CDR3 length equals 15 residues. The junction had 7 bases not matched to a gene; V was cut back by 1 base and J by 4 bases. In germline, CDR1 is SGHRS, CDR2 YFSETQ. The CDR3 coding sequence is TGCGCCAGCAGCTTGTACGGTACAGGGGGGTACGAGCAGTACTTC. This translates into CASSLYGTGGYEQYF.

The chain uses TRBV4-1 and TRBJ1-2, with TRBD1 identical over 7 bases. The CDR3 is made up of 16 amino acids. Germline V gives CDR1 MGHRA, CDR2 YSYEKL. V lost 0 bases and J lost 8; bases outside the gene matches: 12. This CDR3 is CASSQDKTGFLSGYTF. The CDR3 DNA is TGCGCCAGCAGCCAAGATAAGACAGGGTTTTTGAGCGGCTACACCTTC.

The chain couples TRBV5-4 to TRBJ2-7, with 9 bases matching TRBD1. This CDR3 is built from 16 residues. Germline trimming cut 4 bases from V and 0 bases from J; bases unmatched to any gene: 8. The V gene's germline CDR1 is SGHNT and CDR2 YYREEE (reference sequence). For the CDR3, the DNA is TGTGCCAGCAGCCTCGCCGGGACAGGGAGCTCCTACGAGCAGTACTTC. It is translated as CASSLAGTGSSYEQYF. Using reference TRBV5-4 and TRBJ2-7 for the parts outside the CDR3, the full variable domain is ETGVTQSPTHLIKTRGQQVTLRCSSQSGHNTVSWYQQALGQGPQFIFQYYREEENGRGNFPPRFSGLQFPNYSSELNVNALELDDSALYLCASSLAGTGSSYEQYFGPGTRLTVT.

J is TRBJ1-2 and V is TRBV19, with a weak D call TRBD1 (6 bases). This CDR3 is built from 15 residues. In germline, CDR1 is LNHDA, CDR2 SQIVND (reference sequence). V lost 7 bases and J lost 0, with 15 bases in between. This chain's CDR3 is CASNRVPSSNYGYTF. The CDR3, as DNA: TGTGCCAGTAACAGGGTCCCCTCGTCTAACTATGGCTACACCTTC.

The V gene is TRBV6-1, the J gene TRBJ1-3, with D tentatively TRBD1 (5 bases). Germline assignment: CDR1 MNHNS and CDR2 SASEGT. V gave up 8 bases and J gave up 4 bases, with 15 bases separating them. This CDR3 spans 14 amino acids. The CDR3: CASGVRGSGNTIYF. The CDR3 DNA reads TGTGCCAGCGGTGTTAGGGGCTCCGGAAACACCATATATTTT.

V and J are TRBV29-1 and TRBJ1-1; D is unclear. CDR1 SQVTM and CDR2 ANQGSEA come from the germline V gene. This CDR3 has 14 amino acids. Trimming stripped 6 bases from V and 2 bases from J, with 16 bases between. CDR3 loop: CSVRRNSGNTEAFF. Here the CDR3 DNA reads TGCAGCGTCCGCCGCAACTCGGGTAACACTGAAGCTTTCTTT. Full variable domain (rest looked up from reference TRBV29-1 and TRBJ1-1): SAVISQKPSRDICQRGTSLTIQCQVDSQVTMMFWYRQQPGQSLTLIATANQGSEATYESGFVIDKFPISRPNLTFSTLTVSNMSPEDSSIYLCSVRRNSGNTEAFFGQGTRLTVV.

This clone was found once. The chain employs TRBV13 and TRBJ1-1; no clear D. V dropped 2 bases and J dropped 1 base, with 8 bases sitting between them. This CDR3 spans 14 amino acids. CDR1 and CDR2 (germline): PRHDT, FYEKMQ (reference sequence). The CDR3 reads CASSLLPENTEAFF. For the CDR3, the DNA is TGTGCCAGCAGCTTACTGCCAGAGAACACTGAAGCTTTCTTT. Full variable domain (outside the CDR3, taken from reference TRBV13 and TRBJ1-1): AAGVIQSPRHLIKEKRETATLKCYPIPRHDTVYWYQQGPGQDPQFLISFYEKMQSDKGSIPDRFSAQQFSDYHSELNMSSLELGDSALYFCASSLLPENTEAFFGQGTRLTVV.

The genes are TRBV4-2 and TRBJ2-4; tentatively, D is TRBD2 (6 bases). Trimming left V 3 bases short and J 6 bases short, with 18 bases between. Looked up from germline, CDR1 is LGHNA and CDR2 is YNFKEQ. CDR3 length: 16 amino acids. CDR3 residues: CASSQGTAVGVNIQYF. CDR3 nucleotides: TGTGCCAGCAGCCAGGGGACTGCCGTAGGAGTAAACATTCAGTACTTC.

This clone was detected only a few times. V usage is TRBV5-1 and J usage is TRBJ1-6; TRBD1 is a possible D gene (6 bases). CDR1 SGHRS and CDR2 YFSETQ come from the germline V gene. The CDR3 contains 14 residues. The V end lost 6 bases, the J end lost 6 bases, and 13 bases lay between the germline ends. For the CDR3, the DNA is TGCGCCAGCACTAGGGGACAATTTAATTCACCCCTCCACTTT. Its translation: CASTRGQFNSPLHF.

This sequence joins TRBV2 and TRBJ1-1; D is ambiguous. This CDR3 spans 12 amino acids. CDR1 is SNHLY and CDR2 is FYNNEI in the germline V gene. Trimming pared 6 bases from V and 4 bases from J, leaving 9 bases between. This CDR3 is CASRREGTEAFF. The CDR3 DNA reads as TGTGCCAGCAGGAGGGAGGGCACTGAAGCTTTCTTT.

The J gene is TRBJ2-1, the V gene TRBV25-1; no clear D. The CDR3 has 16 amino acids. The V and J ends lost 5 bases and 2 bases respectively, with 16 bases between them. The V gene's germline CDR1 is MGHDK and CDR2 SYGVNS. The CDR3 DNA reads TGTGCCAGCAGTCCCCAGACTCTTGGCCCCTACAATGAGCAGTTCTTC. Protein product: CASSPQTLGPYNEQFF.

The CDR3 spells CASSRHAGETQYF. DNA for the CDR3: TGTGCCAGTAGTAGACATGCGGGGGAGACCCAGTACTTC. The rearrangement joins TRBV19 to TRBJ2-5; TRBD2 is a possible D gene (6 bases). The V gene's germline CDR1 is LNHDA and CDR2 SQIVND (reference sequence). This CDR3 is built from 13 residues. Trimming removed 4 bases at V and 5 bases at J, with 11 bases between.